Each of the 5 T cell receptor beta chains below was sequenced from the same sample in a study of CD8 T cells in Susac syndrome. It was with random hexamers that about 0.45 to 1 ug RNA was reverse transcribed. TCRdb called the immunoSEQ multiplex PCR reads again in MiXCR, with one record for every CDR3 protein. The repertoire includes some 190,000 distinct CDR3 sequences, 94% of them detected once, and about 0.14% sits in the top ten. The sample consisted of CD4+ T cells from PBMCs. The origin of the receptors is a human donor with Susac syndrome.

The chain carries TRBV20-1 and TRBJ2-3, with a possible D match to TRBD1 (6 bases). V was trimmed by 4 bases and J by 0 bases, leaving 14 bases between them. The CDR3 spans 15 residues. CDR1 is DFQATT and CDR2 is SNEGSKA in the germline V gene (reference sequence). This CDR3 is CSATPAGASTDTQYF. The CDR3 nucleotides read TGCAGTGCTACCCCCGCAGGGGCTAGCACAGATACGCAGTATTTT.

The genes are TRBV20-1 and TRBJ1-4; no reliable D call. The CDR3 contains 13 residues. CDR1 is DFQATT and CDR2 is SNEGSKA in the germline V gene (reference sequence). V shed 5 bases and J shed 1 base, with 8 bases lying between them. The CDR3 protein is CSALQLTNEKLFF. CDR3 in DNA: TGCAGTGCTCTTCAGCTAACTAATGAAAAACTGTTTTTT.

The gene calls are TRBV24-1 and TRBJ1-2, with a possible D match to TRBD1 (6 bases). V was pared by 9 bases and J by 5 bases, with 15 bases between. This CDR3 comprises 13 residues. Germline loops: CDR1 KGHDR, CDR2 SFDVKD. CDR3 bases: TGTGCCACCGCGGGGGGCGCGGGGTATGGCTACACCTTC. Translating it yields CATAGGAGYGYTF.

The J gene is TRBJ2-5, the V gene TRBV5-6; 11 bases are a match to TRBD1. V trimming: 4 bases; J trimming: 5 bases; junction bases outside the gene matches: 7. Per germline, CDR1 SGHDT and CDR2 YYEEEE. There are 15 residues in the CDR3. The CDR3 DNA reads TGTGCCAGCAGCCGAGGACAGGGGGCGTGGGAGACCCAGTACTTC. This codes for CASSRGQGAWETQYF.

This chain links TRBV27 with TRBJ1-4; D gene uncertain. The CDR3 loop spans 14 amino acids. From germline, CDR1 is MNHEY and CDR2 SMNVEV (reference sequence). The ends were cut back, 2 bases at V and 0 bases at J, with 4 bases in the middle. In DNA, the CDR3 is TGTGCCAGCAGTTTACTTGCAACTAATGAAAAACTGTTTTTT. As protein: CASSLLATNEKLFF. The full variable domain, its missing parts supplied by reference TRBV27 and TRBJ1-4, is EAQVTQNPRYLITVTGKKLTVTCSQNMNHEYMSWYRQDPGLGLRQIYYSMNVEVTDKGDVPEGYKVSRKEKRNFPLILESPSPNQTSLYFCASSLLATNEKLFFGSGTQLSVL.